This T cell receptor beta chain was sequenced in a study of shared clonotypes between healthy human individuals. V dropped 2 bases and J dropped 4; count of bases not matched to a gene: 6. This CDR3 is built from 16 residues. Donors had no recently reported acute infections or vaccinations and were HIV-negative. About this clone itself: Its antigen remains unidentified.

Study results and limitations: Sampling covered blood only; tissue repertoires likely differ. Donors were few, which limited the genetic and exposure-history diversity represented.

It was at deep level that the assay was run. Sequencing was performed with immunoSEQ multiplex PCR; in TCRdb, only in-frame clones are kept and a portion is missing. The sample carries 450,000 to 500,000 clones, approximately 80% recorded once. The receptor was derived from a woman aged 35 to 49 in good health. Some clones in this sample may be carry-over from other donors' samples. V is TRBV23-1 and J is TRBJ2-5, with 11 bases identical to TRBD1. TRBV23-1 is an ORF for which the function is uncertain. Sequencing was done on a sample of PBMCs. CDR3 in amino acids: CASSQGEGQGVETQYF. CDR3 bases: TGCGCCAGCAGTCAAGGGGAGGGACAGGGGGTAGAGACCCAGTACTTC.